This TCR beta chain stems from a study of cytomegalovirus exposure and HLA in healthy donors. Study-level results: Many donors carried some public TCRs, although rarity characterized most TCR sequences.

Researchers ran the PCR with 60 Vbeta and 13 Jbeta primers. TCRdb's copy holds only in-frame clones and misses some; the assay was immunoSEQ multiplex PCR. The sample holds about 170,000 clones; nearly 80% are singletons and the top ten take around 0.97%. Germline lookup yields CDR1 LNHDA and CDR2 SQIVND (reference sequence). This CDR3 contains 14 residues. Trimming took 10 bases from V and 5 from J, leaving 18 bases between them. On this clone itself: Its antigen is undetermined.

The sequenced material came from PBMCs. The receptor was derived from a woman aged 45-60 years in good health and CMV-seropositive. This sequence joins TRBV19 and TRBJ1-5; D gene uncertain. CDR3 in amino acids: CATKEGGKDQPQHF. CDR3 coding DNA: TGTGCCACCAAGGAGGGCGGAAAGGATCAGCCCCAGCATTTT.